This T cell receptor (beta chain) was recovered during a study of OX40 agonist ivuxolimab in advanced cancers. Trimming removed 0 bases at V and 4 bases at J, with 13 bases between. Germline loops: CDR1 WNHNN, CDR2 SYGVQD (reference sequence). CDR3 size: 17 residues. Libraries were prepared by immunoSEQ multiplex PCR; TCRdb keeps only in-frame clonotypes and omits some of them. This table holds about 68,000 clones, more than 75% found once. This specimen consisted of CD4+ or CD8+ T cells sorted from blood, obtained in a trial of the OX40 agonist ivuxolimab. V usage is TRBV10-1 and J usage is TRBJ1-6; D gene uncertain. The sequence came from an adult with an advanced solid tumor such as melanoma, head and neck, liver or kidney cancer. CDR3 DNA: TGCGCCAGCAGTGAGTCCCTCATCGGGGAATATAATTCACCCCTCCACTTT. The encoded protein is CASSESLIGEYNSPLHF.